Below are 9 T cell receptor beta chains sequenced from a single sample in a study of high-grade serous ovarian cancer treatment subgroups. Tumor tissue was taken before any definitive surgery or chemotherapy was given. Clones were read by immunoSEQ multiplex PCR, and TCRdb kept only the in-frame ones, dropping some. The sample consists of some 900 clones, about 80% of them appearing once. The source material was tumor tissue. Receptors were obtained from a human donor with high-grade serous ovarian cancer.

This chain joins TRBV27 and TRBJ1-1, with D possibly matching TRBD1 (6 bases). Trimming left V 10 bases short and J 1 base short, with 13 bases between. From germline, CDR1 is MNHEY and CDR2 SMNVEV (reference sequence). CDR3 length: 13 residues. Written as DNA, the CDR3 is TGTGCCACCAGGACAGCCAGGAACACTGAAGCTTTCTTT. Translating it yields CATRTARNTEAFF.

A few counts support this clone. The chain carries TRBV7-3 and TRBJ2-5; 13 bases are shared with TRBD2. The CDR3 is 17 amino acids. V lost 0 bases to trimming and J lost 9 bases; unmatched junction nucleotides: 10. Germline V gene data show CDR1 as SGHTA and CDR2 as FQGTGA. DNA for the CDR3: TGTGCCAGCAGCTTAACGTGGACTAGCGGGGGAGGTGGGGCCCAGTACTTC. It yields the protein CASSLTWTSGGGGAQYF.

J is TRBJ2-1 and V is TRBV6-4; 7 bases are a match to TRBD2. The CDR3 consists of 14 residues. Germline assignment: CDR1 MRHNA and CDR2 SNTAGT. V trimming: 0 bases; J trimming: 6 bases; junction bases outside the gene matches: 2. DNA for the CDR3: TGTGCCAGCAGTGACTCGGGGGGGGGCAATGAGCAGTTCTTC. Encoded protein: CASSDSGGGNEQFF.

The gene calls are TRBV27 and TRBJ1-2; no firm D call. Looked up from germline, CDR1 is MNHEY and CDR2 is SMNVEV (reference sequence). Trimming shortened V by 3 bases and J by 3 bases, and 8 bases separated the two germline ends. CDR3 length: 13 residues. The CDR3 DNA sequence: TGTGCCAGCAGTTTGAGGAGGGACTATGGCTACACCTTC. Protein sequence: CASSLRRDYGYTF.

This chain links TRBV5-1 with TRBJ2-7; D not resolved. Trimming took off 0 bases at V and 3 bases at J, with 13 bases between the two ends. Germline V gives CDR1 SGHRS, CDR2 YFSETQ. CDR3 length: 15 amino acids. The CDR3 protein is CASSLAIELRYEQYF. The CDR3 bases are TGCGCCAGCAGCTTGGCCATAGAGCTACGCTACGAGCAGTACTTC.

The chain recombines TRBV6-1 with TRBJ1-3; 12 nucleotides match TRBD1. V shed 3 bases, J shed 8 bases, and the junction held 8 bases outside the gene matches. The CDR3 covers 16 residues. CDR1 MNHNS and CDR2 SASEGT come from the germline V gene. In DNA, the CDR3 is TGTGCCAGCAGTGATGTCCCGGGACAGGGGGCGTACACCATATATTTT. It codes for CASSDVPGQGAYTIYF.

The rearrangement uses TRBV19 and TRBJ1-2, with TRBD1 identical over 7 bases. The CDR3 runs to 14 residues. Germline V gene data show CDR1 as LNHDA and CDR2 as SQIVND (reference sequence). V shed 9 bases, J shed 1 base, and the junction held 8 bases outside the gene matches. The DNA of the CDR3 is TGTGCCAGCCTCCCGACAGGGAGTAACTATGGCTACACCTTC. Its translation is CASLPTGSNYGYTF.

The chain carries TRBV5-6 and TRBJ2-1, with a tentative D call TRBD2 (6 bases). The CDR3 runs 15 residues. CDR1 and CDR2 (germline): SGHDT, YYEEEE. Deletions cut 7 bases from V and 0 bases from J, with 14 bases between. The CDR3 loop reads CASGGLGSSYNEQFF. The CDR3 nucleotides are TGTGCCAGCGGGGGACTCGGGAGCTCCTACAATGAGCAGTTCTTC.

As concerns this clone: The same CDR3 is also encoded by other DNA sequences in this sample. The chain couples TRBV4-2 to TRBJ2-3; 13 bases map to TRBD2. The V gene's germline CDR1 is LGHNA and CDR2 YNFKEQ. V lost 1 base to trimming and J lost 3 bases; unmatched junction nucleotides: 1. The CDR3 consists of 16 residues. CDR3 in DNA: TGTGCCAGCAGCCAAGGACTAGCGGGGGGTACAGATACGCAGTATTTT. Residues: CASSQGLAGGTDTQYF.